This T cell receptor beta chain was captured in a study of shared clonotypes between healthy human individuals. Study at large: Three plates each covered CD4 naive and memory; CD8 naive two, CD8 memory one.

Deletions cut 5 bases from V and 0 bases from J, with 5 bases between. The germline gives CDR1 MNHEY, CDR2 SMNVEV (reference sequence). This CDR3 has 13 residues. This clone has just a few counts. Its matching antigen is unknown. The DNA input per sorted-subset replicate PCR was 200 ng, corresponding to 28,000 or so T cell genomes. Using immunoSEQ multiplex PCR, the repertoire was profiled, and TCRdb retains in-frame clones only, with some absent. The sample carries 100,000 to 120,000 clones, around 71% recorded once. Study-wide findings and caveats: Sequencing depth was expected to affect clonotype sharing among donors. Inspection by rarefaction showed sorted-subset sequencing to be incomplete despite large depth.

The TCR originated in a woman aged 25 to 39 in good health. The V gene is TRBV27, the J gene TRBJ1-5, with D uncertain. Sequencing was done on a sample of memory CD8+ T cells sorted from blood. Subset specified: CD45RO+ cells pooled with CCR7-negative TemRA cells. The CDR3 DNA reads TGTGCCAGCAGTGTCAATAGCAATCAGCCCCAGCATTTT. Translating it yields CASSVNSNQPQHF.